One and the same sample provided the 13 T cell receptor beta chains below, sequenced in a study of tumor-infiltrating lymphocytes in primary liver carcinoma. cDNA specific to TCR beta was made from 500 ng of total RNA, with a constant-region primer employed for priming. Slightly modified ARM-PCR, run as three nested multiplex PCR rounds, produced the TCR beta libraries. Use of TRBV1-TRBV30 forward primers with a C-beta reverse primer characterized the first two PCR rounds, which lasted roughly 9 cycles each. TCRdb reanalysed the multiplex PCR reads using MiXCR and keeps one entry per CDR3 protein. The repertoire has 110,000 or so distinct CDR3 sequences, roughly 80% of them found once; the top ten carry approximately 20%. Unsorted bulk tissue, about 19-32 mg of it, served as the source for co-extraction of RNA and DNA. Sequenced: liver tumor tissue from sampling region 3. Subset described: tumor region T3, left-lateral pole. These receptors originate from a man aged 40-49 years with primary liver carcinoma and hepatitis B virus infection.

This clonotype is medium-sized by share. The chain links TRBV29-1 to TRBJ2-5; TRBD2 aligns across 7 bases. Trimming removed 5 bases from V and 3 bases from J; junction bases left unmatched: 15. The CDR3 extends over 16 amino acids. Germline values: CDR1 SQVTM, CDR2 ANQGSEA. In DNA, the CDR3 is TGCAGCGTTAAACCTGGAGGACTAGTTCTGGAAGAGACCCAGTACTTC. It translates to CSVKPGGLVLEETQYF.

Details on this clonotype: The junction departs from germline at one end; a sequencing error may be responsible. CDR3 nucleotides: TGTGCCGGCAGCCGGACTAGCGGGAGTTTATACGAGCAGTACTTC. This sequence encodes CAGSRTSGSLYEQYF. This chain uses TRBV7-9 with TRBJ2-7, with 13 bases matching TRBD2. The CDR3 extends over 15 amino acids. CDR1 and CDR2 (germline): SEHNR, FQNEAQ (reference sequence).

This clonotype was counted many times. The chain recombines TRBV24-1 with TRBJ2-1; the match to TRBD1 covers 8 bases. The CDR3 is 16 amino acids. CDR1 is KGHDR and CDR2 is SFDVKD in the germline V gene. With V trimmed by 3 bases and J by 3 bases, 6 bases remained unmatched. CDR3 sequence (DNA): TGTGCCACCAGTGATGCACAGGGGGAGGACTACAATGAGCAGTTCTTC. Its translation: CATSDAQGEDYNEQFF.

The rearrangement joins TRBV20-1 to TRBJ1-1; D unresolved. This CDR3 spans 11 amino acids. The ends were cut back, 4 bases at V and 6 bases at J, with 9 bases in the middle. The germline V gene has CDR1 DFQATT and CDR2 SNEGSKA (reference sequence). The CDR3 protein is CSANTPAEAFF. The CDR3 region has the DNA TGCAGTGCTAACACACCGGCTGAAGCTTTCTTT.

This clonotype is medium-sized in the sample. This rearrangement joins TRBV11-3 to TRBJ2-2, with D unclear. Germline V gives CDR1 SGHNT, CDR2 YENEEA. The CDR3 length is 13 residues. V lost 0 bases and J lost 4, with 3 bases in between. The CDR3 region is CASSLDFTGELFF. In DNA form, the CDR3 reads TGTGCCAGCAGCTTAGACTTCACCGGGGAGCTGTTTTTT.

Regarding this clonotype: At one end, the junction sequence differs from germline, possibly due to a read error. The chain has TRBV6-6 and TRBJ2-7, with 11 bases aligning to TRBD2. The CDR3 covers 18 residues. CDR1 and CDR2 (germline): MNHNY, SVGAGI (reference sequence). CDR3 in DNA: TGTGCCAGCAGTTATTCCGGACTAGCGGGCTTGAGCTCCTACAAGCAGTACTTC. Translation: CASSYSGLAGLSSYKQYF.

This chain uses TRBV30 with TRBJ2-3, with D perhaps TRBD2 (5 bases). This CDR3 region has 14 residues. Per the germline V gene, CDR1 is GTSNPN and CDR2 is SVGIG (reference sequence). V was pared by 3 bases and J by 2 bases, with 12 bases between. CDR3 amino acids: CAWSPLAFTDTQYF. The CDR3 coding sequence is TGTGCCTGGAGCCCATTAGCGTTCACAGATACGCAGTATTTT. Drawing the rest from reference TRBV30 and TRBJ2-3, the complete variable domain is SQTIHQWPATLVQPVGSPLSLECTVEGTSNPNLYWYRQAAGRGLQLLFYSVGIGQISSEVPQNLSASRPQDRQFILSSKKLLLSDSGFYLCAWSPLAFTDTQYFGPGTRLTVL.

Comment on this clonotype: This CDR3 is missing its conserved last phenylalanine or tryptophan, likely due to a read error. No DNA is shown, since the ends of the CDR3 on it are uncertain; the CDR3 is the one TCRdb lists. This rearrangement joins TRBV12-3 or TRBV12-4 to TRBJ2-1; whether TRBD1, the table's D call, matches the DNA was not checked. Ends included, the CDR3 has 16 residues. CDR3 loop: CASSPPGTGPYNEQSL.

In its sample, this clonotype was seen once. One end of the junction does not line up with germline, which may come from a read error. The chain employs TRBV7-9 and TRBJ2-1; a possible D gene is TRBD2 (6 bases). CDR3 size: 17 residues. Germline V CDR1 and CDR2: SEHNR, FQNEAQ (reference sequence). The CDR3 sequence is CASSRTIGQLNYNKQFF. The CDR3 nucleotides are TGTGCCAGCAGCCGGACTATCGGACAACTAAACTACAATAAGCAGTTCTTC.

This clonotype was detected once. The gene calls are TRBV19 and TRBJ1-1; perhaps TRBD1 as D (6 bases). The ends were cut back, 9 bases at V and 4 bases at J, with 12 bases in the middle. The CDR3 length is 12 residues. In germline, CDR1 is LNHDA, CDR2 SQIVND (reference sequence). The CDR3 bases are TGTGCCAGGGTGGGGGCGCGCACTGAAGCTTTCTTT. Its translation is CARVGARTEAFF.

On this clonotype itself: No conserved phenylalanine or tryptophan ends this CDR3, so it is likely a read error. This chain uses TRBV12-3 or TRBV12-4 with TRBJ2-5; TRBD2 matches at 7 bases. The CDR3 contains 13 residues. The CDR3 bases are TGTGCTAACAGCCGAAGCGGGACAGAGACCCAGTACCTC. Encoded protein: CANSRSGTETQYL.

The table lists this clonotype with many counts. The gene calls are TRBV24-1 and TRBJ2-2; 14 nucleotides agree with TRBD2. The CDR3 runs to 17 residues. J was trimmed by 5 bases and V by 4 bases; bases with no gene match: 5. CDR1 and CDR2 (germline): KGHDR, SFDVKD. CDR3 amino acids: CATSDPGTSGRTGELFF. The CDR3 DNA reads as TGTGCCACCAGTGACCCAGGGACTAGCGGGAGAACCGGGGAGCTGTTTTTT.

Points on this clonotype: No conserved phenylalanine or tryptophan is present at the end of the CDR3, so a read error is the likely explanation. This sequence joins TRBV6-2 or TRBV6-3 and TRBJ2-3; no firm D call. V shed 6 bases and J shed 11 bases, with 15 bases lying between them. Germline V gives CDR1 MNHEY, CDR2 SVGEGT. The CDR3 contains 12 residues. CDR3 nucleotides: TGTGCCAGCAGGCCCTCTGCGGAAATGCAGTATTCT. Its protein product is CASRPSAEMQYS.